The 27 T cell receptor beta chains below all came from one sample that was sequenced in a study of cytomegalovirus exposure and HLA in healthy donors. The study ran its PCR with 60 Vbeta and 13 Jbeta primers. The protocol was immunoSEQ multiplex PCR, while the TCRdb copy is restricted to in-frame clones and leaves out a portion. Of about 150,000 clones listed, less than 80% are singletons. Specimen: PBMCs. The receptors derive from a man aged 30 to 45 in good health and CMV-seronegative.

The chain joins TRBV18 to TRBJ2-3, with 12 bases fitting TRBD2. The V gene end was trimmed by 3 bases and the J gene end by 4 bases; junction bases not matched to a gene: 2. Germline V gene data show CDR1 as KGHSH and CDR2 as LQKENI. The CDR3 has 15 amino acids. CDR3 sequence reads: CASSPTSGGPDTQYF. As DNA, the CDR3 is TGTGCCAGCTCACCGACTAGCGGGGGCCCAGATACGCAGTATTTT.

The CDR3, as DNA: TGTGCCAGCTCACCGATGAGTTCGGGTGAGGAGCAGTTCTTC. Amino acid sequence: CASSPMSSGEEQFF. This chain links TRBV18 with TRBJ2-1; no clear D. V lost 3 bases to trimming and J lost 10 bases, with 16 bases between them. Germline assignment: CDR1 KGHSH and CDR2 LQKENI. The CDR3 runs 14 residues.

This clone was picked up a small number of times. V gene TRBV4-3 combines with J gene TRBJ2-5; possibly TRBD2 for D (7 bases). The J call may be in error: the DNA end matches TRBJ2-7 better. Germline CDR1 is LGHNA and CDR2 is YSLEER. CDR3 size: 15 residues. CDR3 nucleotides: TGCGCCAGCAGCCAAGTGGAGGGGGGGTACTACGAGCAGTACTTC. Amino acid sequence: CASSQVEGGYYEQYF.

The J gene is TRBJ2-3, the V gene TRBV5-1; TRBD1 might be the D (6 bases). The CDR3 length is 17 residues. Germline CDR1 reads SGHRS; CDR2 reads YFSETQ. V lost 1 base, J lost 6 bases, and 21 bases lay in between. CDR3 loop: CASSLRGNTHLGDTQYF. The CDR3 DNA is TGCGCCAGCAGCTTGAGGGGGAATACTCATTTGGGGGATACGCAGTATTTT.

This clone has more than one count but fewer than ten. The rearrangement joins TRBV2 to TRBJ1-1; D gene unclear. The germline V gene has CDR1 SNHLY and CDR2 FYNNEI. This CDR3 contains 13 residues. V was cut by 6 bases and J by 1 base, with 9 bases left in between. The CDR3 bases are TGTGCCAGCAGATCCACCGGGAACACTGAAGCTTTCTTT. Protein: CASRSTGNTEAFF. Full variable domain (remainder filled in from reference TRBV2 and TRBJ1-1): EPEVTQTPSHQVTQMGQEVILRCVPISNHLYFYWYRQILGQKVEFLVSFYNNEISEKSEIFDDQFSVERPDGSNFTLKIRSTKLEDSAMYFCASRSTGNTEAFFGQGTRLTVV.

The J gene is TRBJ2-7, the V gene TRBV4-2; 7 bases align to TRBD1. The length of the CDR3 is 15 residues. From germline, CDR1 is LGHNA and CDR2 YNFKEQ. V lost 6 bases to trimming and J lost 0 bases; unmatched junction nucleotides: 8. CDR3 sequence (DNA): TGTGCCAGCAGTCCACGACAGGGCGTCTCCTACGAGCAGTACTTC. Protein product: CASSPRQGVSYEQYF.

A few counts support this clone. This chain links TRBV6-5 with TRBJ2-7, with D maybe TRBD1 (5 bases). The CDR3 has 13 amino acids. V lost 7 bases and J 2 bases, leaving 12 bases between the germline ends. CDR1 MNHEY and CDR2 SVGAGI come from the germline V gene. In DNA, the CDR3 is TGTGCCAGCACCCAGACAGATACCTACGAGCAGTACTTC. It codes for CASTQTDTYEQYF.

J is TRBJ1-2 and V is TRBV6-1; TRBD1 might be the D (6 bases). Trimming pared 7 bases from V and 6 bases from J, leaving 15 bases between. The germline V gene encodes CDR1 MNHNS and CDR2 SASEGT. This CDR3 region has 13 residues. The CDR3 here is CASINRDTHGYTF. CDR3 in DNA: TGTGCCAGCATCAACCGGGACACCCATGGCTACACCTTC.

The V gene is TRBV28, the J gene TRBJ1-1, with D perhaps TRBD1 (5 bases). Trimming removed 8 bases at V and 1 base at J, with 14 bases between. Germline CDR1 and CDR2: MDHEN and SYDVKM. The CDR3 length is 14 residues. The DNA for the CDR3 is TGTGCCAGCTCCCCCAGGGTGGGGAACACTGAAGCTTTCTTT. Translating it yields CASSPRVGNTEAFF.

J is TRBJ1-1 and V is TRBV21-1. TRBV21-1 is described as a pseudogene. The CDR3 sequence is 13 residues long. The CDR3, as DNA: TGTGCCAGCAGCATTTCAGGAGGCACTGAAGCTTTCTTT. Translation gives CASSISGGTEAFF.

V usage is TRBV4-2 and J usage is TRBJ2-1, with TRBD1 identical over 7 bases. This CDR3 spans 15 amino acids. V lost 0 bases to trimming and J lost 10 bases; unmatched junction nucleotides: 9. Per germline, CDR1 LGHNA and CDR2 YNFKEQ. CDR3 sequence reads: CASSQDNRGQQEQFF. As DNA, the CDR3 is TGTGCCAGCAGCCAAGATAACAGGGGACAACAGGAGCAGTTCTTC.

This clone occurred a few times. This chain joins TRBV19 and TRBJ1-2, with 8 bases aligning to TRBD1. The germline V gene has CDR1 LNHDA and CDR2 SQIVND (reference sequence). V trimming: 5 bases; J trimming: 4 bases; junction bases outside the gene matches: 3. This CDR3 region has 13 residues. The CDR3 sequence is CASSAGQGYGYTF. The DNA for the CDR3 is TGTGCCAGTAGTGCTGGACAGGGCTATGGCTACACCTTC.

CDR3 residues: CASSTLQGAPGYTF. The CDR3 nucleotides read TGTGCCAGCAGTACATTACAGGGGGCGCCCGGCTACACCTTC. The chain combines TRBV27 with TRBJ1-2; 9 bases are shared with TRBD1. After removal of 5 bases from V and 8 bases from J, the junction contained 9 bases not matched to a gene. Germline V gene data show CDR1 as MNHEY and CDR2 as SMNVEV (reference sequence). This CDR3 is built from 14 residues.

CDR3 DNA: TGTGCCAGCAGTCTTACAGGGGTCACTGGAGGAGAGCAGTACTTC. Its protein is CASSLTGVTGGEQYF. The rearrangement links TRBV27 to TRBJ2-7; TRBD1 agrees at 7 bases. The germline gives CDR1 MNHEY, CDR2 SMNVEV (reference sequence). There are 15 residues in the CDR3. V was pared by 5 bases and J by 7 bases, with 14 bases of the junction left unmatched.

The CDR3 DNA follows: TGTGCCAGCAGTTTCCAGACAGGGACACTCACAGATACGCAGTATTTT. Protein product: CASSFQTGTLTDTQYF. The chain is built from TRBV27 and TRBJ2-3; TRBD1 aligns across 7 bases. CDR3 length: 16 residues. With 3 bases clipped from V and 2 bases from J, the junction kept 8 bases outside the gene matches. Germline assignment: CDR1 MNHEY and CDR2 SMNVEV (reference sequence).

The chain has TRBV28 and TRBJ2-2; 9 bases line up with TRBD2. The V gene end was trimmed by 7 bases and the J gene end by 7 bases; junction bases not matched to a gene: 19. CDR1 is MDHEN and CDR2 is SYDVKM in the germline V gene. The CDR3 is made up of 18 amino acids. The CDR3 DNA reads TGTGCCAGCACGGGTCAGATGGCGGGGGGGATGGCGGTCGGGGAGCTGTTTTTT. Protein: CASTGQMAGGMAVGELFF.

The chain recombines TRBV4-2 with TRBJ2-6; TRBD2 aligns across 8 bases. V lost 4 bases to trimming and J lost 2 bases; unmatched junction nucleotides: 4. Germline CDR1 LGHNA, CDR2 YNFKEQ. The CDR3 consists of 16 residues. CDR3 DNA: TGTGCCAGCAGCCCCGGGGGGGCCGCTGGGGCCAACGTCCTGACTTTC. Residues: CASSPGGAAGANVLTF.

This clone has just a few counts. This chain links TRBV7-9 with TRBJ1-1, with D hard to call. CDR1 and CDR2 (germline): SEHNR, FQNEAQ (reference sequence). V was pared by 2 bases and J by 6 bases, with 7 bases between. The CDR3 contains 12 residues. CDR3 protein: CASSLSEAEAFF. CDR3 DNA: TGTGCCAGCAGCTTATCGGAGGCTGAAGCTTTCTTT. The whole variable domain, remainder taken from reference TRBV7-9 and TRBJ1-1, is DTGVSQNPRHKITKRGQNVTFRCDPISEHNRLYWYRQTLGQGPEFLTYFQNEAQLEKSRLLSDRFSAERPKGSFSTLEIQRTEQGDSAMYLCASSLSEAEAFFGQGTRLTVV.

V usage is TRBV13 and J usage is TRBJ2-5, with 11 positions matching TRBD2. With 2 bases clipped from V and 6 bases from J, the junction kept 2 bases outside the gene matches. This CDR3 region has 14 residues. In germline, CDR1 is PRHDT, CDR2 FYEKMQ (reference sequence). The CDR3: CASSLTSGGQTQYF. In nucleotides, the CDR3 is TGTGCCAGCAGCTTAACTAGCGGGGGTCAGACCCAGTACTTC.

The chain employs TRBV13 and TRBJ1-1, with 8 bases fitting TRBD1. J was trimmed by 11 bases and V by 5 bases; bases with no gene match: 10. CDR3 length: 13 residues. CDR1 is PRHDT, CDR2 FYEKMQ, per germline (reference sequence). The CDR3 DNA reads as TGTGCCAGCAGCCAGGACAGGGAAGAGGGGGCTTTCTTT. It codes for CASSQDREEGAFF.

This clone has just one count. The chain couples TRBV28 to TRBJ1-5, with a weak D call TRBD1 (6 bases). The CDR3 spans 14 residues. V lost 6 bases to trimming and J lost 7 bases, with 16 bases between them. Germline-derived CDR1 and CDR2 are MDHEN and SYDVKM. DNA of the CDR3: TGTGCCAGCAGCCCGGGGGGCTCGAGGCAGCCCCAGCATTTT. It yields the protein CASSPGGSRQPQHF.

As to this clone: Relative to the germline gene, one junction end is altered; a read error may explain this. The V call is TRBV7-7, the J call TRBJ2-2; perhaps TRBD2 as D (5 bases). CDR1 and CDR2 from the germline V gene are SSHAT and FNYEAQ (reference sequence). This CDR3 contains 14 residues. CDR3 bases: TGTGCTAGCAGCTTACGGGGTAACACCGGGGAGCTGTTTTTT. The encoded protein is CASSLRGNTGELFF.

The rearrangement links TRBV6-5 to TRBJ2-5; D is unclear. The germline V gene has CDR1 MNHEY and CDR2 SVGAGI. Trimming pared 0 bases from V and 3 bases from J, leaving 14 bases between. The CDR3 is 16 amino acids. The CDR3 DNA reads as TGTGCCAGCAGTTACTCAGCCAGGCAAGGAAAAGAGACCCAGTACTTC. Its protein is CASSYSARQGKETQYF.

The rearrangement uses TRBV28 and TRBJ1-2; unclear D gene. V was trimmed by 3 bases and J by 6 bases, leaving 5 bases between them. CDR3 length equals 11 residues. Germline CDR1 reads MDHEN; CDR2 reads SYDVKM. The CDR3 region has the DNA TGTGCCAGCAGTTTCCCCGATGGCTACACCTTC. Translated, it gives CASSFPDGYTF.

The chain carries TRBV4-2 and TRBJ1-1; D might be TRBD1 (5 bases). The CDR3 loop spans 15 amino acids. V shed 1 base and J shed 2 bases, with 11 bases lying between them. CDR1 is LGHNA, CDR2 YNFKEQ, per germline. In DNA form, the CDR3 reads TGTGCCAGCAGCCAAGTGGGGCAGATCAACACTGAAGCTTTCTTT. It translates to CASSQVGQINTEAFF.

The chain couples TRBV14 to TRBJ2-7; TRBD2 might be the D (5 bases). CDR1 SGHDN and CDR2 FVKESK come from the germline V gene. V lost 8 bases and J 6 bases, leaving 11 bases between the germline ends. The CDR3 spans 11 residues. In nucleotides, the CDR3 is TGTGCCAGCGGGTCGGCGGGCGAGCAGTACTTC. Protein: CASGSAGEQYF. The complete variable domain, with remaining parts taken from reference TRBV14 and TRBJ2-7, reads EAGVTQFPSHSVIEKGQTVTLRCDPISGHDNLYWYRRVMGKEIKFLLHFVKESKQDESGMPNNRFLAERTGGTYSTLKVQPAELEDSGVYFCASGSAGEQYFGPGTRLTVT.

This clone was detected only a few times. The rearrangement links TRBV4-3 to TRBJ1-6, with 9 nucleotides matching TRBD1. Germline values: CDR1 LGHNA, CDR2 YSLEER. The CDR3 spans 16 residues. Germline trimming cut 0 bases from V and 6 bases from J; bases unmatched to any gene: 3. The CDR3: CASSQDGTGPNSPLHF. As DNA, the CDR3 is TGCGCCAGCAGCCAAGATGGGACAGGGCCTAATTCACCCCTCCACTTT.